What follows describes a single T cell receptor beta chain. Its specificity is not known. The sample is drawn from a study of T-cell memory formation after mild COVID-19. Study-wide results and caveats: CD4+ contracting clones lay mainly in CM and EM, CD8+ ones in EMRA. Balance between CD4 and CD8 was seen in clones contracting day 15 to 85, and a CD4+ lean was seen in later expanders. Still unconfirmed is whether the second-wave clones peaking on day 37 recognized SARS-CoV-2.

cDNA libraries for TCR alpha and TCR beta, carrying sample barcodes and UMIs, came from 5'RACE with constant-segment primers. TCRdb re-derived calls from the 5' RACE reads in MiXCR, one entry per CDR3 protein. The sample has about 50,000 distinct CDR3 sequences; around 7.2% are singletons. Input material: PBMCs or a T cell subset sorted from them (not recorded which). The TCR was taken from a man aged 18 to 30 who had mild COVID-19 (a few samples of this study predate the infection). Cell type and time point are not known.

CDR3 in DNA: TGTGCCAGCAGTTGGCTGCAGGACACTGAAGCTTTCTTT. Protein product: CASSWLQDTEAFF. V is TRBV12-3 or TRBV12-4 and J is TRBJ1-1; D gene ambiguous. The CDR3 has 13 residues. Between the trimmed V and J ends, which lost 4 bases and 3 bases, there was a span of 9 bases.